The clone carrying this T cell receptor beta chain was observed many times. Its antigen remains unidentified. This sample is part of a study of early T cells in non-severe SARS-CoV-2 infection. Study background: Chains stayed unpaired after sequencing of bulk RNA from unsorted whole blood. Findings and caveats of the study: Private and CD4 specificities were missed by VDJdb matching, skewed to anti-spike CD8.

The CDR3 totals 14 residues. The germline V gene encodes CDR1 DFQATT and CDR2 SNEGSKA (reference sequence). Trimming removed 4 bases from V and 5 bases from J; junction bases left unmatched: 9. Unique molecular identifiers were attached to individual cDNA molecules. TCRdb redid the calling of the 5' RACE reads with MiXCR, one entry per CDR3 protein. The repertoire holds around 34,000 distinct CDR3 sequences, with roughly 4.5% as singletons. The genes are TRBV20-1 and TRBJ2-3, with TRBD2 matching 7 bases. The source of this sequence is an adult who was a healthcare worker with PCR-confirmed SARS-CoV-2 infection or an uninfected control (not recorded which). The sample was whole blood. In DNA, the CDR3 is TGCAGTGCTATCGGGGCTAGCGGAGGAGATACGCAGTATTTT. It yields the protein CSAIGASGGDTQYF.